The clone carrying this TCR beta chain turned up a few times. TCRdb used MiXCR to reprocess the 5' RACE reads, holding one entry per CDR3 protein. The sample consists of around 570,000 distinct CDR3 sequences, more than 9% of them appearing once. The sample belongs to a study of identical twins. The CDR3 extends over 15 amino acids. CDR1 is SGDLS, CDR2 YYNGEE, per germline. The V end lost 2 bases, the J end lost 3 bases, and 13 bases lay between the germline ends. The sample also formed part of further work on yellow fever vaccine responses in identical twins.

This sequence was found in a young woman in good health. This chain uses TRBV9 with TRBJ2-3, with D maybe TRBD1 (6 bases). Sequences were obtained from PBMCs. The CDR3 nucleotides are TGTGCCAGCAGCGTCCAGGGGCGCGGGACAGATACGCAGTATTTT. Translated: CASSVQGRGTDTQYF. Complete variable domain (other parts from reference TRBV9 and TRBJ2-3): DSGVTQTPKHLITATGQRVTLRCSPRSGDLSVYWYQQSLDQGLQFLIQYYNGEERAKGNILERFSAQQFPDLHSELNLSSLELGDSALYFCASSVQGRGTDTQYFGPGTRLTVL.